The 32 T cell receptor beta chains given below trace back to one sample, sequenced in a study of cytomegalovirus exposure and HLA in healthy donors. Primers for the PCR totalled 60 Vbeta and 13 Jbeta. This table comes from immunoSEQ multiplex PCR, and its TCRdb copy is limited to in-frame clones, with some not included. This table has nearly 110,000 clones, roughly 80% appearing once. The sample taken for sequencing was PBMCs. All receptors derive from a man between 60 and 70 years old in good health and CMV-seronegative.

The genes are TRBV19 and TRBJ1-1; no reliable D call. Trimming pared 7 bases from V and 0 bases from J, leaving 18 bases between. The CDR3 contains 16 residues. Germline V gives CDR1 LNHDA, CDR2 SQIVND (reference sequence). CDR3 bases: TGTGCCAGTACAAAAGGTGGGCGCGGGATGAACACTGAAGCTTTCTTT. Protein product: CASTKGGRGMNTEAFF.

The sample holds one count of this clone. The rearrangement links TRBV19 to TRBJ1-5, with TRBD1 matching 9 bases. The CDR3 is 15 residues long. With 6 bases clipped from V and 3 bases from J, the junction kept 6 bases outside the gene matches. Germline V CDR1 and CDR2: LNHDA, SQIVND (reference sequence). In DNA form, the CDR3 reads TGTGCCAGTAGGGGCGGACAGGGGAACAATCAGCCCCAGCATTTT. It translates to CASRGGQGNNQPQHF.

As concerns this clone: Compared with germline, one end of the junction differs, possibly owing to a read error. The chain is built from TRBV4-3 and TRBJ1-4; tentative D call: TRBD1 (6 bases). Germline CDR1 is LGHNA and CDR2 is YSLEER. This CDR3 spans 14 amino acids. In DNA form, the CDR3 reads TGCGCCAGCAGCCCCGGACAGCGTAATCAAAAACTGTTTTTT. Its protein is CASSPGQRNQKLFF.

V usage is TRBV6-6 and J usage is TRBJ2-3; the match to TRBD1 covers 9 bases. Germline V gene data show CDR1 as MNHNY and CDR2 as SVGAGI (reference sequence). The CDR3 is 15 residues long. J gave up 1 base and V 6 bases, and 5 bases lay outside the gene matches. CDR3 DNA sequence: TGTGCCAGCAGACCCCGGGACAGGGGCACAGATACGCAGTATTTT. Amino acids: CASRPRDRGTDTQYF.

The chain carries TRBV19 and TRBJ1-1; TRBD1 matches at 8 bases. Germline trimming cut 8 bases from V and 0 bases from J; bases unmatched to any gene: 8. The CDR3 loop spans 15 amino acids. The V gene's germline CDR1 is LNHDA and CDR2 SQIVND (reference sequence). This chain's CDR3 is CASVDRGLMNTEAFF. The DNA of the CDR3 is TGTGCCAGTGTAGACAGGGGCCTAATGAACACTGAAGCTTTCTTT.

The J gene is TRBJ2-2, the V gene TRBV7-9, with 8 bases lining up with TRBD1. The length of the CDR3 is 19 residues. Germline assignment: CDR1 SEHNR and CDR2 FQNEAQ (reference sequence). Trimming cost V 2 bases and J 1 base; bases outside gene matches: 12. Here the CDR3 reads CASSLSPRGPILNTGELFF. In DNA, the CDR3 is TGTGCCAGCAGCTTAAGCCCCAGGGGGCCTATTTTGAACACCGGGGAGCTGTTTTTT.

The chain is built from TRBV30 and TRBJ2-7; no clear D. The CDR3 is 11 amino acids. Germline-derived CDR1 and CDR2 are GTSNPN and SVGIG (reference sequence). The germline V and J ends were trimmed by 3 bases and 3 bases, with 6 bases remaining between them. The DNA of the CDR3 is TGTGCCTGGAGCCTTAACTACGAGCAGTACTTC. Its protein product is CAWSLNYEQYF. The full variable domain, rest sourced from reference TRBV30 and TRBJ2-7, is SQTIHQWPATLVQPVGSPLSLECTVEGTSNPNLYWYRQAAGRGLQLLFYSVGIGQISSEVPQNLSASRPQDRQFILSSKKLLLSDSGFYLCAWSLNYEQYFGPGTRLTVT.

The rearrangement uses TRBV7-2 and TRBJ2-5, with D possibly matching TRBD2 (5 bases). Germline values: CDR1 SGHTA, CDR2 FQGNSA. Trimming pared 1 base from V and 5 bases from J, leaving 14 bases between. CDR3 length equals 15 residues. The CDR3 nucleotides read TGTGCCAGCAGCTTAGGTCGGGGTAGCATGGAGACCCAGTACTTC. It codes for CASSLGRGSMETQYF.

This clone was recorded only once. The chain links TRBV5-1 to TRBJ2-5; D gene uncertain. V gave up 0 bases and J gave up 1 base, with 7 bases separating them. The CDR3 is made up of 14 amino acids. Germline V CDR1 and CDR2: SGHRS, YFSETQ. The CDR3 reads CASSLDSSQETQYF. In DNA, the CDR3 is TGCGCCAGCAGCTTGGATTCCAGCCAAGAGACCCAGTACTTC. The entire variable domain, with the rest obtained from reference TRBV5-1 and TRBJ2-5, is as follows: KAGVTQTPRYLIKTRGQQVTLSCSPISGHRSVSWYQQTPGQGLQFLFEYFSETQRNKGNFPGRFSGRQFSNSRSEMNVSTLELGDSALYLCASSLDSSQETQYFGPGTRLLVL.

This clone was detected only a few times. This chain links TRBV4-3 with TRBJ2-5; tentative D call: TRBD2 (5 bases). This CDR3 contains 15 residues. Germline CDR1 reads LGHNA; CDR2 reads YSLEER. Trimming stripped 0 bases from V and 1 base from J, with 9 bases between. DNA of the CDR3: TGCGCCAGCAGCCAAGATCGGGGAACCCAAGAGACCCAGTACTTC. As protein: CASSQDRGTQETQYF.

This clone was observed once. V gene TRBV6-6 combines with J gene TRBJ2-7; 8 bases line up with TRBD1. Unmatched junction bases numbered 8, after V lost 6 bases and J lost 7 bases. From germline, CDR1 is MNHNY and CDR2 SVGAGI (reference sequence). The CDR3 is made up of 13 amino acids. Written as DNA, the CDR3 is TGTGCCAGCAGATCCAAACAGGGGGTGGAGCAGTACTTC. It specifies CASRSKQGVEQYF.

Only a few counts were recorded for this clone. The chain links TRBV5-1 to TRBJ1-1, with 7 bases fitting TRBD1. The ends lost 0 bases at V and 2 bases at J; junction bases unmatched: 4. Germline V gene lookup returns CDR1 SGHRS and CDR2 YFSETQ. The CDR3 loop spans 15 amino acids. CDR3 amino acids: CASSLDTGDNTEAFF. The CDR3 DNA reads TGCGCCAGCAGCTTGGACACAGGGGATAACACTGAAGCTTTCTTT.

The chain has TRBV5-8 and TRBJ1-5; 7 nucleotides line up with TRBD1. The junction had 18 bases not matched to a gene; V was cut back by 4 bases and J by 8 bases. Germline assignment: CDR1 SGHTS and CDR2 YDEGEE. The CDR3 runs to 17 residues. For the CDR3, the DNA is TGTGCCAGCAGCCAATTGAAGGGGACAGCGAACCCGAAGCCCCAGCATTTT. It specifies CASSQLKGTANPKPQHF.

Concerning this clone itself: Relative to the germline gene, one junction end is altered; a read error may explain this. The same CDR3 also results from other DNA sequences found in this sample. The chain employs TRBV4-3 and TRBJ1-1; 7 bases are a match to TRBD1. The CDR3 is 19 residues long. CDR1 and CDR2 from the germline V gene are LGHNA and YSLEER. CDR3: CASSAFGSGQDYQNTEAFF. DNA of the CDR3: TGCGCCAGCAGCGCCTTTGGATCAGGACAGGACTATCAGAACACCGAAGCTTTCTTT.

The chain joins TRBV19 to TRBJ1-5, with 11 bases fitting TRBD1. In germline, CDR1 is LNHDA, CDR2 SQIVND (reference sequence). The CDR3 loop spans 15 amino acids. After removal of 7 bases from V and 4 bases from J, the junction contained 6 bases not matched to a gene. This chain's CDR3 is CASTGTGGINQPQHF. The CDR3 nucleotides are TGTGCCAGTACCGGGACAGGGGGAATAAATCAGCCCCAGCATTTT. The entire variable domain, with the rest obtained from reference TRBV19 and TRBJ1-5, is as follows: DGGITQSPKYLFRKEGQNVTLSCEQNLNHDAMYWYRQDPGQGLRLIYYSQIVNDFQKGDIAEGYSVSREKKESFPLTVTSAQKNPTAFYLCASTGTGGINQPQHFGDGTRLSIL.

The V and J genes are TRBV6-6 and TRBJ1-5, with a possible D match to TRBD1 (6 bases). Germline loops: CDR1 MNHNY, CDR2 SVGAGI (reference sequence). V was cut by 5 bases and J by 2 bases, with 10 bases left in between. The CDR3 is 14 amino acids. This CDR3 reads CASSRDIGNQPQHF. For the CDR3, the DNA is TGTGCCAGCAGTAGGGACATCGGCAATCAGCCCCAGCATTTT.

The CDR3 bases are TGTGCCAGCAGCAGGGACAGGGGGCACATTAACACTGAAGCTTTCTTT. Translating it yields CASSRDRGHINTEAFF. The gene calls are TRBV7-9 and TRBJ1-1; 12 bases map to TRBD1. Germline V gene sequence: CDR1 SEHNR, CDR2 FQNEAQ (reference sequence). The CDR3 contains 16 residues. The ends lost 5 bases at V and 2 bases at J; junction bases unmatched: 6.

The chain links TRBV15 to TRBJ1-5; a weak D match, TRBD1 (6 bases). V lost 0 bases and J lost 6, with 9 bases in between. The CDR3 contains 14 residues. Germline assignment: CDR1 LNHNV and CDR2 YYDKDF (reference sequence). CDR3 residues: CATSRDTGSQPQHF. CDR3 nucleotides: TGTGCCACCAGCAGAGATACAGGGAGTCAGCCCCAGCATTTT.

The chain employs TRBV7-6 and TRBJ2-2; 11 bases line up with TRBD2. The germline gives CDR1 SGHVS, CDR2 FNYEAQ. The CDR3 is 17 amino acids. The junction had 10 bases not matched to a gene; V was cut back by 3 bases and J by 7 bases. Written as DNA, the CDR3 is TGTGCCAGCAGCTTGTTGGGCCCCGGGACTAGCGGCGGGGAGCTGTTTTTT. Encoded protein: CASSLLGPGTSGGELFF.

This rearrangement joins TRBV4-1 to TRBJ2-1, with TRBD2 identical over 7 bases. Germline-derived CDR1 and CDR2 are MGHRA and YSYEKL. V was clipped by 1 base and J by 2 bases; unmatched bases: 8. The CDR3 is made up of 17 amino acids. In nucleotides, the CDR3 is TGCGCCAGCAGCCAAGGGTGGGGGGGGGTTACCTACAATGAGCAGTTCTTC. Translated, it gives CASSQGWGGVTYNEQFF.

The rearrangement links TRBV30 to TRBJ2-7, with D perhaps matching TRBD1 (6 bases). This CDR3 spans 14 amino acids. The V gene lost 4 bases and the J gene lost 2 bases, with 15 bases spanning the gap. Germline V gene lookup returns CDR1 GTSNPN and CDR2 SVGIG (reference sequence). DNA of the CDR3: TGTGCCTGGAACGGACAGTTTATTCCCTACGAGCAGTACTTC. Encoded protein: CAWNGQFIPYEQYF.

The chain uses TRBV7-5 and TRBJ1-4; the table's TRBD1 call for D was not verified on the DNA. TRBV7-5 is a documented pseudogene. The CDR3 is 12 amino acids. The DNA for the CDR3 is TGTGTCAGAAGCCAGGGGAGCCGAGGGCTGTTTTTT. Its translation is CVRSQGSRGLFF.

The V gene is TRBV11-2, the J gene TRBJ1-1, with D possibly matching TRBD1 (5 bases). This CDR3 is built from 13 residues. The V gene's germline CDR1 is SGHAT and CDR2 FQNNGV. Trimming took 3 bases from V and 3 from J, leaving 8 bases between them. CDR3 in DNA: TGTGCCAGCAGCTTCGTCAGGGACACTGAAGCTTTCTTT. It specifies CASSFVRDTEAFF. Drawing the rest from reference TRBV11-2 and TRBJ1-1, the complete variable domain is EAGVAQSPRYKIIEKRQSVAFWCNPISGHATLYWYQQILGQGPKLLIQFQNNGVVDDSQLPKDRFSAERLKGVDSTLKIQPAKLEDSAVYLCASSFVRDTEAFFGQGTRLTVV.

The chain uses TRBV10-3 and TRBJ1-4; 8 bases fit TRBD1. Trimming at V came to 2 bases and at J to 1 base, leaving 12 bases not matched to a gene. Germline V gives CDR1 ENHRY, CDR2 SYGVKD. This CDR3 comprises 19 residues. The CDR3 DNA sequence: TGTGCCATCAGTGAGGGGGACTCGACAGGGGAGGAAACTAATGAAAAACTGTTTTTT. It is translated as CAISEGDSTGEETNEKLFF.

The chain combines TRBV6-1 with TRBJ1-1, with unresolved D. V gave up 3 bases and J gave up 11 bases, with 13 bases separating them. The CDR3 runs 12 residues. The germline V gene has CDR1 MNHNS and CDR2 SASEGT. The CDR3 region has the DNA TGTGCCAGCAGTGATATGGAGAAATCGGCTTTCTTT. Encoded protein: CASSDMEKSAFF.

This chain joins TRBV7-8 and TRBJ1-6, with D maybe TRBD1 (5 bases). Germline loops: CDR1 SGHVS, CDR2 FQNEAQ. The length of the CDR3 is 17 residues. Trimming took off 2 bases at V and 3 bases at J, with 14 bases between the two ends. CDR3 amino acids: CASSLQGREVYNSPLHF. CDR3 nucleotides: TGTGCCAGCAGCTTACAGGGCAGGGAGGTCTATAATTCACCCCTCCACTTT.

The chain combines TRBV7-8 with TRBJ1-5, with D maybe TRBD1 (6 bases). CDR3 length: 14 residues. Trimming took 3 bases from V and 7 from J, leaving 13 bases between them. CDR1 and CDR2 (germline): SGHVS, FQNEAQ. The CDR3 region is CASSLVGARQPQHF. In DNA, the CDR3 is TGTGCCAGCAGCTTGGTGGGGGCCCGACAGCCCCAGCATTTT.

In this sample, this clone turned up once. J is TRBJ2-7 and V is TRBV6-1; TRBD1 agrees at 8 bases. This CDR3 region has 16 residues. Germline assignment: CDR1 MNHNS and CDR2 SASEGT. J gave up 5 bases and V 3 bases, and 12 bases lay outside the gene matches. CDR3 DNA sequence: TGTGCCAGCAGTGATAAACGGGCAGGGGGCCCGGACGAGCAGTACTTC. Translation: CASSDKRAGGPDEQYF.

This sequence joins TRBV6-5 and TRBJ1-3; 7 nucleotides agree with TRBD1. CDR1 is MNHEY, CDR2 SVGAGI, per germline. J lost 2 bases, V lost 1 base, and 5 bases had no gene match. This CDR3 comprises 16 residues. The CDR3 is CASSYLNRGAGNTIYF. The CDR3 DNA reads as TGTGCCAGCAGTTACTTGAACAGGGGAGCTGGAAACACCATATATTTT.

The chain links TRBV19 to TRBJ1-1; no definite D call. The CDR3 covers 16 residues. Trimming removed 0 bases at V and 7 bases at J, with 18 bases between. Per the germline V gene, CDR1 is LNHDA and CDR2 is SQIVND (reference sequence). The CDR3 protein is CASSIDPSWRASEAFF. CDR3 in DNA: TGTGCCAGTAGTATAGATCCCTCCTGGAGGGCGAGTGAAGCTTTCTTT.

The V and J genes are TRBV9 and TRBJ2-2, with 7 bases matching TRBD2. Germline trimming cut 0 bases from V and 6 bases from J; bases unmatched to any gene: 5. The CDR3 length is 15 residues. Germline V lookup: CDR1 SGDLS, CDR2 YYNGEE. The CDR3 nucleotides are TGTGCCAGCAGCGTAGCTTCCCGGGGGGCCGGGGAGCTGTTTTTT. Amino acids: CASSVASRGAGELFF.

The rearrangement uses TRBV5-1 and TRBJ2-5, with 7 bases aligning to TRBD2. The CDR3 totals 15 residues. V trimming: 2 bases; J trimming: 1 base; junction bases outside the gene matches: 5. The germline CDR1 and CDR2 sequences are SGHRS and YFSETQ. CDR3 coding DNA: TGCGCCAGCAGCTTTGGAGCGGGGACCCAAGAGACCCAGTACTTC. The encoded protein is CASSFGAGTQETQYF.